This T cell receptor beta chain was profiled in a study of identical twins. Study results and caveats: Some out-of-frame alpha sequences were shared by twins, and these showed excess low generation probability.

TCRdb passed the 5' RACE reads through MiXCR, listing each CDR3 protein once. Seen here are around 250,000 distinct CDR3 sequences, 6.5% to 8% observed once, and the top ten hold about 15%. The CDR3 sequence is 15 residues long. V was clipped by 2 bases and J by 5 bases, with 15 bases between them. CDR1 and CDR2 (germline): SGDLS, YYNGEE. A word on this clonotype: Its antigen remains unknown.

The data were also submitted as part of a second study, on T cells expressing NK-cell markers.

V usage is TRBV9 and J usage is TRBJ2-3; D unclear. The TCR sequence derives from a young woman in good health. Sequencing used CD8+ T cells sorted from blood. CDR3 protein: CASSVDSPGGDTQYF. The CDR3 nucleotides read TGTGCCAGCAGCGTGGATAGCCCCGGCGGAGATACGCAGTATTTT.